Reported below is one TCR beta chain. This clone has only a few counts. Its antigen is currently not known. No much larger clone is present one base from it, and per-base qualities are unavailable. The collaborating institutions used their own protocols to collect whole blood in K2EDTA tubes. For TCRbeta analysis, collaborators shipped samples in one of three forms: frozen whole blood, isolated PBMCs, or DNA extracted from either of those sample types. The immunoSEQ Assay, a bias-controlled multiplex PCR, was used to amplify TCRbeta CDR3 regions from genomic DNA. On the authors' methods: The number of nucleated cells in each sample was estimated by amplification of reference gene primers within the assay. To quantify the absolute abundance of each unique TCRbeta CDR3 rearrangement, sequence reads were collapsed and filtered. For each sample, productive Simpson clonality was calculated as the square root of Simpson's diversity index over productive rearrangements. Sourced from immuneACCESS, this table was stored by TCRdb with only in-frame sequences that have V and J called. A share of the clones is absent; for the studies checked, an unresolved V gene accounts for under half, and the remainder has no known explanation. That table supplies the V and J calls and clone size; D and trimming were determined from the DNA. The sample has 150,000 to 180,000 clones on record, approximately 78% of them singletons. The biggest ten clones account for around 1.5% of the sample.

These data originate in a study of blood T cell repertoires in COVID-19 (dated by TCRdb to 2019 to 2021). Background on the whole study: Collaborator samples came from the United States, Italy and Spain and covered acute and convalescent phases of COVID-19. The material from the prospective study consisted of cDNA or gDNA derived from T cells, B-cell-depleted T cells, or PBMCs. A freely available public database, intended as a resource for researchers studying the immune response to SARS-CoV-2, is where the repertoires were released. HLA class I and class II types, where available, came from metadata supplied by the sample provider rather than from assay-based typing. Deeply sampled blood TCRbeta repertoires from subjects exposed to, actively infected with, or recovered from COVID-19 were included in the dataset. Sample metadata almost always included a de-identified subject ID, COVID-19 status, age in years and sex. Samples came from the ongoing ImmuneRACE study (first 160 participants) plus 1,254 subjects from 6 global collaborators. Points the paper makes about the study in general: The quantity of clinical and demographic metadata differed by source and by participant and was supplied without curation.

Via the germline V gene, CDR1 is SGHRS and CDR2 YFSETQ. The CDR3 numbers 16 residues from cysteine through phenylalanine. Only the CDR3 DNA stays, 48 bases, in frame from base 1. At the junction V is shortened by 5 bases and J by 0 bases, with 18 bases in between. The sequence derives from a man of 80 years or more with acute or convalescent COVID-19. Sequencing used peripheral blood. This sequence uses TRBV5-1 and TRBJ2-7; perhaps TRBD2 is the D gene, with 6 bases matching. The sequenced DNA: TGCGCCAGCAGTGATCTGGTGGGACTCAACTCCTACGAGCAGTACTTC. It translates as CASSDLVGLNSYEQYF.